This T cell receptor (beta chain) was sequenced during a study of response to subunit inactivated influenza vaccine. With regard to this clonotype: Antigen specificity is unknown.

TCRdb independently ran MiXCR on the RT-PCR reads; one entry per CDR3 protein. The sample has about 190,000 distinct CDR3 sequences, approximately 15% seen once. Germline V gene data show CDR1 as LGHNA and CDR2 as YSLEER. The CDR3 has 16 amino acids. Deletions cut 4 bases from V and 2 bases from J, with 18 bases between. Study results and caveats: The authors suggested that few new T cells are recruited per seasonal influenza vaccination.

The TCR was taken from a man in his fifties who received an inactivated influenza vaccine. The chain recombines TRBV4-3 with TRBJ2-7; D call uncertain. Sequencing was performed on CD8+ T cells sorted from PBMCs, taken less than 6 days after vaccination. CDR3 DNA sequence: TGCGCCAGCAGCCCCAACGCGGTGGGGTCCCCCTACGAGCAGTACTTC. Translated, it gives CASSPNAVGSPYEQYF.